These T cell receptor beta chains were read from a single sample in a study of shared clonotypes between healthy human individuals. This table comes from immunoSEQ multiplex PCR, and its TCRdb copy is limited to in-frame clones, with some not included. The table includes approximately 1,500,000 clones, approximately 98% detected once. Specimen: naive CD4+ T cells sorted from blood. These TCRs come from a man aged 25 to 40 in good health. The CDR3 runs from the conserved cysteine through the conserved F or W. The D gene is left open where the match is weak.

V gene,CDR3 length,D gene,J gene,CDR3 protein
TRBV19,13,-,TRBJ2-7,CASSSALWGEQYF
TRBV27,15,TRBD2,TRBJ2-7,CASSLVLAGVREQYF
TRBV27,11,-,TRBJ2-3,CASSYSHTQYF
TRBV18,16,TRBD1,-,CASSPLATRQGNEQYF
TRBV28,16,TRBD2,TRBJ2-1,CASSGRTSGNDNEQFF
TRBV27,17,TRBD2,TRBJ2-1,CASSLRKAGVSYNEQFF
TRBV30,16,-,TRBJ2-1,CAWRAGGRNSYNEQFF
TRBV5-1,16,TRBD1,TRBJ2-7,CASSLGSGQGDYEQYF
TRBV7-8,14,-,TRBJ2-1,CASTFPAAYNEQFF
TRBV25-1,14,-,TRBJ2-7,CASSGFINSYEQYF
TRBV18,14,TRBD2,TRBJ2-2,CASSPEVLAGELFF
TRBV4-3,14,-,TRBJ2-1,CASSQDSIVNEQFF
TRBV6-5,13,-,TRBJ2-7,CASSLREVYEQYF
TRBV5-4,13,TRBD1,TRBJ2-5,CASSPGQGKTQYF
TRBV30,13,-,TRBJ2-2,CAGEEMNTGELFF
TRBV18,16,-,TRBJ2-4,CASSLTGRLAKNIQYF
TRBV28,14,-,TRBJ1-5,CASIPTGVNQPQHF
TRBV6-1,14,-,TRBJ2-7,CASSEGHASYEQYF
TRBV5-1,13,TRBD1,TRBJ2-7,CASSSVTGVEQYF
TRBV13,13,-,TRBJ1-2,CASSSGTDYGYTF
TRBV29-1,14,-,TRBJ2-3,CSVEEQGVPDTQYF
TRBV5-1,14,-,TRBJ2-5,CASSLGVLSATQYF
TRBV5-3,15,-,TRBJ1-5,CARSPRRGAGQPQHF
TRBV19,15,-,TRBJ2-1,CASSIAGANSNEQFF
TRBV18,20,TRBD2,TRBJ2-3,CASSPRSRTSGRAGTDTQYF
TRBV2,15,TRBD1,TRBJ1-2,CASSGLGQGNYGYTF
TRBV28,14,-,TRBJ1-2,CASSLSTQGSGYTF
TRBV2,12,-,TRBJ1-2,CASSAQRYGYTF
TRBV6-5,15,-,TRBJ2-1,CASRPSTRNGNEQFF
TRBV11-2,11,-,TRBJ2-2,CASSFVGELFF
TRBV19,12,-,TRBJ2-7,CASSTGRYEQYF
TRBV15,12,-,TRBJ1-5,CATSRVNQPQHF
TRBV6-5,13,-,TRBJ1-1,CASSNQGTTEAFF
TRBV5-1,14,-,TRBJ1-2,CASSPDPVNYGYTF
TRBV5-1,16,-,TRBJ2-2,CASSLEVTGTTGELFF
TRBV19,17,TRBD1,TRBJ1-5,CASSILEGQGIHQPQHF
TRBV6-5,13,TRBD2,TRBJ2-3,CASRGTITDTQYF
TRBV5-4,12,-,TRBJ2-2,CASSRLPGELFF
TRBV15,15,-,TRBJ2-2,CATSREGSRTGELFF
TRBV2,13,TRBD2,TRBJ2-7,CASKGDGEGEQYF
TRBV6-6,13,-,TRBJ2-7,CASKNRVLGEQYF
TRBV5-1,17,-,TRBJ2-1,CASSSPGPGTYNNEQFF
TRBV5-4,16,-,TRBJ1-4,CASSRGQSATNEKLFF
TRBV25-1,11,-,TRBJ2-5,CASSFRETQYF
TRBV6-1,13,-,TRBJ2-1,CASGRVAQNEQFF
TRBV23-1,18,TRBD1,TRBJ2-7,CASSQDKAGTGRSYEQYF
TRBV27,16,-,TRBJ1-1,CASSLARGGRRTEAFF
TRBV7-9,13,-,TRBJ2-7,CASSLVRVREQYF
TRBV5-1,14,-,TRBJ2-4,CASSLVLAKNIQYF
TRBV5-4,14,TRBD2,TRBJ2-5,CASSGAGDQETQYF
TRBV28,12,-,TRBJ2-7,CASSSRHYEQYF
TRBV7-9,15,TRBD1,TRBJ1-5,CASSPGQGDNQPQHF
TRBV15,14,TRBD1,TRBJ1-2,CATSRGGTGYGYTF